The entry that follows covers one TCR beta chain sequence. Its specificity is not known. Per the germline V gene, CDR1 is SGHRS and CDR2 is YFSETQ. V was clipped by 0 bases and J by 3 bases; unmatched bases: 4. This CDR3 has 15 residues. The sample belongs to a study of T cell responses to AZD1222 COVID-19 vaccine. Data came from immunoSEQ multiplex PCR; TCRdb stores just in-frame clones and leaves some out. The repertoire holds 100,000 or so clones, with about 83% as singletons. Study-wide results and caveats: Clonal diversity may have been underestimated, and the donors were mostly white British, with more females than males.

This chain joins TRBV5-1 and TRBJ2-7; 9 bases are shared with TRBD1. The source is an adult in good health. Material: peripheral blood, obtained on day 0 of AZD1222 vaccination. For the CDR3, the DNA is TGCGCCAGCAGCTTGGCCTCGGACAGGGGCTACGAGCAGTACTTC. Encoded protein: CASSLASDRGYEQYF.